Listed here are 6 T cell receptor beta chains from one sample, sequenced in a study of lymphopenia after photon versus proton radiotherapy. The assay was immunoSEQ multiplex PCR, and TCRdb's table has in-frame clones only and misses some. The sample holds tens of thousands of clones, around 85% seen once. The source was peripheral blood, collected from a patient treated with proton-based radiotherapy. All receptors derive from a man aged 60-69 years with pancreatic cancer.

J is TRBJ2-7 and V is TRBV20-1; D not resolved. This CDR3 is 11 amino acids long. Trimming took 7 bases from V and 3 from J, leaving 10 bases between them. Germline CDR1 is DFQATT and CDR2 is SNEGSKA (reference sequence). The CDR3: CSVADDYEQYF. The CDR3 DNA is TGCAGTGTCGCAGATGACTACGAGCAGTACTTC.

V is TRBV7-2 and J is TRBJ1-2; no clear D. The CDR3 is made up of 14 amino acids. Germline V gives CDR1 SGHTA, CDR2 FQGNSA. V lost 1 base and J lost 4, with 10 bases in between. The CDR3 DNA is TGTGCCAGCAGCTTAGAGGCTGCTGGCTATGGCTACACCTTC. This sequence encodes CASSLEAAGYGYTF.

This chain connects TRBV11-2 to TRBJ1-2; D unresolved. V shed 5 bases and J shed 7 bases, with 23 bases lying between them. Germline V CDR1 and CDR2: SGHAT, FQNNGV. This CDR3 comprises 16 residues. The CDR3 DNA is TGTGCCAGCAGCCCCCGGGCGGCCATTAAGGTCTCTGGCTACACCTTC. Translation: CASSPRAAIKVSGYTF. Based on the CDR3 plus reference TRBV11-2 and TRBJ1-2, the full variable domain is EAGVAQSPRYKIIEKRQSVAFWCNPISGHATLYWYQQILGQGPKLLIQFQNNGVVDDSQLPKDRFSAERLKGVDSTLKIQPAKLEDSAVYLCASSPRAAIKVSGYTFGSGTRLTVV.

Written as DNA, the CDR3 is TGTGCCAGCAGCCGGACTAGCGGGGGACAAGAGACCCAGTACTTC. Its protein product is CASSRTSGGQETQYF. V usage is TRBV6-6 and J usage is TRBJ2-5, with 13 positions matching TRBD2. V was clipped by 6 bases and J by 2 bases; unmatched bases: 3. Germline V gives CDR1 MNHNY, CDR2 SVGAGI (reference sequence). CDR3 length: 15 residues.

V and J are TRBV27 and TRBJ1-1, with 8 bases that match TRBD1. In germline, CDR1 is MNHEY, CDR2 SMNVEV (reference sequence). The V gene end was trimmed by 10 bases and the J gene end by 1 base; junction bases not matched to a gene: 14. The CDR3 spans 16 residues. The CDR3 region has the DNA TGTGCCACCAGAGGACTCCGGACAGGGAGGAACACTGAAGCTTTCTTT. It codes for CATRGLRTGRNTEAFF.

The chain combines TRBV10-2 with TRBJ2-1, with 7 bases that match TRBD2. The CDR3 length is 13 residues. V shed 7 bases, J shed 10 bases, and the junction held 10 bases outside the gene matches. The germline CDR1 and CDR2 sequences are WSHSY and SAAADI. The CDR3 region is CASTAGVVWEQFF. For the CDR3, the DNA is TGCGCCAGCACGGCGGGAGTGGTTTGGGAGCAGTTCTTC.